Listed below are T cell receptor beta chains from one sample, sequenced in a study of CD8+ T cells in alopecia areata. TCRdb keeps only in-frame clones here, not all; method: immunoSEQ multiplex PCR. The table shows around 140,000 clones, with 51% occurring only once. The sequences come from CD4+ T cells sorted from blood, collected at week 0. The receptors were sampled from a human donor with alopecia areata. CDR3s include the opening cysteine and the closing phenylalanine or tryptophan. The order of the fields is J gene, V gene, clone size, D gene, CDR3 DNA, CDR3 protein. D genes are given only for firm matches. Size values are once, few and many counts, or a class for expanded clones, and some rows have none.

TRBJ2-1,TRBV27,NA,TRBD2,TGTGCCAGCAGCCCTAAGACTAGCGGGACCACCGCCTACAATGAGCAGTTCTTC,CASSPKTSGTTAYNEQFF
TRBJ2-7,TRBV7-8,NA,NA,TGTGCCAGCAGCTTAGGAGGGTTCCCCGAGCAGTACTTC,CASSLGGFPEQYF
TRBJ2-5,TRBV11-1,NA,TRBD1,TGTGCCAGCAGCCAAAGGGACAGGGGACCCGCACAAGAGACCCAGTACTTC,CASSQRDRGPAQETQYF
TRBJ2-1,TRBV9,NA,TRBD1,TGTGCCAGCAGCGTAGGTCCGGGACAGGCATACAATGAGCAGTTCTTC,CASSVGPGQAYNEQFF
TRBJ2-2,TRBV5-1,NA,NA,TGCGCCAGCAGCGTCACCACGGGGCAGGCCGGGGAGCTGTTTTTT,CASSVTTGQAGELFF
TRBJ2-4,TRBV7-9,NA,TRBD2,TGTGCCAGCATAGCAATAGCGGGAGGCATTCAGTACTTC,CASIAIAGGIQYF
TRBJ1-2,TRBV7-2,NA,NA,TGTGCCAGCAGCGTCGGGGGGGGTAACTATGGCTACACCTTC,CASSVGGGNYGYTF
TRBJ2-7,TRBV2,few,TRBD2,TGTGCCAGCAGTGAAAGGACTAGCGGGAGACAGTACTTC,CASSERTSGRQYF
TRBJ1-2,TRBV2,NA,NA,TGTGCCAGCAGTGACAGGCTCTACTATGGCTACACCTTC,CASSDRLYYGYTF
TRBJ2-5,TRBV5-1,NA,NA,TGCGCCAGCAGCTTGGACGTCACCTCAGAGACCCAGTACTTC,CASSLDVTSETQYF
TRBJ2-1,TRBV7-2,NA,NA,TGTGCCAGCAGCTTAAAGCGGTCAGGGGGGTCCAATGAGCAGTTCTTC,CASSLKRSGGSNEQFF
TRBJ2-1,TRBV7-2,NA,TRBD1,TGTGCCAGCAGCTTAGCGGGACAGGCTGAGCAGTTCTTC,CASSLAGQAEQFF
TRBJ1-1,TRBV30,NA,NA,TGTGCCTGGAGGGGGGATGTGGCTGAAGCTTTCTTT,CAWRGDVAEAFF
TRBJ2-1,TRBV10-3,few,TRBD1,TGTGCCATCAGTGGGGTTAGGGGGCGAGCGGACAGCAGTGATGAGCAGTTCTTC,CAISGVRGRADSSDEQFF
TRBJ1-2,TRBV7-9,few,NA,TGTGCCAGCAGCTTCCGAGGGAAGGGCTATGGCTACACCTTC,CASSFRGKGYGYTF
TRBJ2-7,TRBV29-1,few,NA,TGCAGCGTCGGGGCGGGACCCCGACGCGAGCAGTACTTC,CSVGAGPRREQYF
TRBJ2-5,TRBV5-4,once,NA,TGTGCCAGCAGCTTGGTGGGACCCCAAGAGACCCAGTACTTC,CASSLVGPQETQYF
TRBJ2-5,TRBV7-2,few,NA,TGTGCCAGCAGCTTAGGTGGTGCTGGGGAGACCCAGTACTTC,CASSLGGAGETQYF
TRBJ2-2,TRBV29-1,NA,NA,TGCAGCGCTGACACCGCGAACACCGGGGAGCTGTTTTTT,CSADTANTGELFF
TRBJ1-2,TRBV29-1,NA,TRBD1,TGCAGCGTTGAACGCGGGGACAGTAACTATGGCTACACCTTC,CSVERGDSNYGYTF